These T cell receptor beta chains were read from a single sample in a study of shared clonotypes between healthy human individuals. Assay used: immunoSEQ multiplex PCR; TCRdb lists only in-frame clones, some missing. The sample holds around 1.4 million clones, 98% to 99% seen once. Material: naive CD4+ T cells sorted from blood. These receptors were taken from a man aged 25 to 40 in good health. Each CDR3 is given with its conserved first and last residue. Each record gives: D gene, V gene, clone size, J gene, CDR3 DNA, CDR3 protein. D genes are given only for firm matches. Not every row has a clone size; where given, it reads once, few, many or a size class.

>TRBD2|TRBV7-9|.|TRBJ2-2
TGTGCCAGCAGCTTAGAGGGACTAGCGATCAACACCGGGGAGCTGTTTTTT
CASSLEGLAINTGELFF
>.|TRBV6-1|.|TRBJ2-7
TGTGCCAGCAGCTTACAGATTAGAAACTCCTACGAGCAGTACTTC
CASSLQIRNSYEQYF
>.|TRBV5-1|.|TRBJ2-2
TGCGCCAGCAGCTTGGGAGTCGGGGGGCCCGCCGGGGAGCTGTTTTTT
CASSLGVGGPAGELFF
>.|TRBV5-1|.|TRBJ2-7
TGCGCCAGCAGCTTGGAGGCAGCTACCTACGAGCAGTACTTC
CASSLEAATYEQYF
>.|TRBV7-2|once|TRBJ2-6
TGTGCCAGCAGCTTAGCGTCCGGGGCCAACGTCCTGACTTTC
CASSLASGANVLTF
>.|TRBV7-2|.|TRBJ1-2
TGTGCCAGCAGCTTAGGTCTCCGTGGGGCCCAGGGCTACACCTTC
CASSLGLRGAQGYTF
>.|TRBV28|.|TRBJ1-5
TGTGCCAGCAGGACGGGGGGGCAGAATCAGCCCCAGCATTTT
CASRTGGQNQPQHF
>TRBD1|TRBV4-1|.|TRBJ2-6
TGCGCCAGCAGCCAAGTTGGGACAGGCCCTTCTTCGGCCAACGTCCTGACTTTC
CASSQVGTGPSSANVLTF
>TRBD1|TRBV15|.|TRBJ2-7
TGTGCCACCAGCAGGGACAGGGGTTACGAGCAGTACTTC
CATSRDRGYEQYF
>.|TRBV11-2|.|TRBJ1-1
TGTGCCAGCAGCTCCCCCAGGGGCACTGAAGCTTTCTTT
CASSSPRGTEAFF